Listed here are 13 T cell receptor beta chains from one sample, sequenced in a study of response to subunit inactivated influenza vaccine. TCRdb re-analysed the RT-PCR reads in MiXCR, keeping a single row per CDR3 protein. The sample lists hundreds of thousands of distinct CDR3 sequences; more than 11% were seen once. Sample: PBMCs from blood, taken 14 to 15 days before vaccination. The source is a man between 50 and 59 years old who received an inactivated influenza vaccine.

This rearrangement joins TRBV3-1 to TRBJ2-7; D uncertain. Germline lookup yields CDR1 LGHDT and CDR2 YNNKEL (reference sequence). Trimming removed 3 bases at V and 3 bases at J, with 6 bases between. The length of the CDR3 is 12 residues. The CDR3 protein is CASSHDNYEQYF. The CDR3 bases are TGTGCCAGCAGCCACGATAACTACGAGCAGTACTTC.

This clonotype appeared many times. The genes are TRBV29-1 and TRBJ2-7; TRBD2 is a possible D gene (5 bases). The V and J ends lost 4 bases and 2 bases respectively, with 9 bases between them. CDR3 length equals 12 residues. Germline-derived CDR1 and CDR2 are SQVTM and ANQGSEA. The CDR3 loop reads CSVGHGTYEQYF. CDR3 DNA sequence: TGCAGCGTTGGACACGGGACCTACGAGCAGTACTTC.

The chain combines TRBV20-1 with TRBJ1-5; D is ambiguous. This CDR3 is built from 16 residues. Trimming removed 0 bases at V and 2 bases at J, with 14 bases between. CDR1 is DFQATT and CDR2 is SNEGSKA in the germline V gene (reference sequence). The CDR3: CSARDPNIGGNQPQHF. DNA for the CDR3: TGCAGTGCTAGAGATCCGAACATAGGAGGCAATCAGCCCCAGCATTTT.

This clonotype was seen only a few times. V is TRBV7-2 and J is TRBJ2-1, with 7 bases fitting TRBD2. The CDR3 runs 15 residues. Trimming at V came to 0 bases and at J to 5 bases, leaving 4 bases not matched to a gene. Looked up from germline, CDR1 is SGHTA and CDR2 is FQGNSA. The CDR3 loop is CASSLAGGWDNEQFF. The DNA of the CDR3 is TGTGCCAGCAGCTTAGCGGGAGGGTGGGACAATGAGCAGTTCTTC.

The sample holds one count of this clonotype. This chain joins TRBV14 and TRBJ2-3; tentatively, D is TRBD1 (6 bases). This CDR3 is 16 amino acids long. CDR1 and CDR2 from the germline V gene are SGHDN and FVKESK. V lost 1 base and J lost 4, with 15 bases in between. Here the CDR3 DNA reads TGTGCCAGCAGCCAAGGGTACAGGGCGATCGCAGATACGCAGTATTTT. Translation gives CASSQGYRAIADTQYF.

This clonotype was recorded a few times. The chain has TRBV7-9 and TRBJ2-7; TRBD1 might be the D (5 bases). Germline assignment: CDR1 SEHNR and CDR2 FQNEAQ (reference sequence). V lost 4 bases and J lost 5, with 15 bases in between. The CDR3 length is 14 residues. In DNA form, the CDR3 reads TGTGCCAGCAGCTCGCTCCTGGCAGGGAACGAGCAGTACTTC. Protein sequence: CASSSLLAGNEQYF.

This clonotype was seen a handful of times. The genes are TRBV2 and TRBJ2-7; TRBD2 is a possible D gene (5 bases). The CDR3 is 13 residues long. The V gene lost 4 bases and the J gene lost 5 bases, with 12 bases spanning the gap. Germline values: CDR1 SNHLY, CDR2 FYNNEI. The CDR3 region has the DNA TGTGCCAGCAGTGCTCCGGGGATCCACGAGCAGTACTTC. Protein: CASSAPGIHEQYF.

This clonotype was observed a handful of times. The rearrangement links TRBV10-2 to TRBJ2-5, with a possible D match to TRBD2 (6 bases). Germline-derived CDR1 and CDR2 are WSHSY and SAAADI. The CDR3 has 13 residues. The V gene lost 3 bases and the J gene lost 3 bases, with 8 bases spanning the gap. In DNA form, the CDR3 reads TGCGCCAGCAGTGATTGGACTAAAGAGACCCAGTACTTC. This codes for CASSDWTKETQYF.

The chain recombines TRBV10-3 with TRBJ2-7; D is ambiguous. The germline V and J ends were trimmed by 0 bases and 0 bases, with 6 bases remaining between them. Germline CDR1 is ENHRY and CDR2 is SYGVKD. The CDR3 runs to 14 residues. CDR3 DNA: TGTGCCATCAGTGAGTCAACCCTCTCCTACGAGCAGTACTTC. This gives the protein CAISESTLSYEQYF.

The J gene is TRBJ2-7, the V gene TRBV29-1; D gene unclear. Germline V gene lookup returns CDR1 SQVTM and CDR2 ANQGSEA. The germline V and J ends were trimmed by 2 bases and 0 bases, with 8 bases remaining between them. This CDR3 is built from 13 residues. This CDR3 is CSVEIGDSYEQYF. For the CDR3, the DNA is TGCAGCGTTGAAATTGGGGACTCCTACGAGCAGTACTTC.

In its sample, this clonotype was seen a few times. This chain connects TRBV7-6 to TRBJ2-1, with 8 bases that match TRBD2. J gave up 1 base and V 5 bases, and 7 bases lay outside the gene matches. The CDR3 runs to 16 residues. Germline V lookup: CDR1 SGHVS, CDR2 FNYEAQ. The CDR3 DNA reads TGTGCCAGCAGCCTGCTGACTAGCGAGTCCTACAATGAGCAGTTCTTC. Translation: CASSLLTSESYNEQFF.

Only a few counts were recorded for this clonotype. V is TRBV6-5 and J is TRBJ1-6; D is unclear. Per germline, CDR1 MNHEY and CDR2 SVGAGI. Trimming shortened V by 2 bases and J by 7 bases, and 15 bases separated the two germline ends. The CDR3 is 16 residues long. The chain's CDR3 is CASSYGSKGGNSPLHF. The CDR3, as DNA: TGTGCCAGCAGTTACGGGAGTAAGGGTGGGAATTCACCCCTCCACTTT.

This clonotype has just a few counts. The rearrangement joins TRBV5-6 to TRBJ1-5; D not certain. This CDR3 is 14 amino acids long. Germline V gene lookup returns CDR1 SGHDT and CDR2 YYEEEE. V was cut by 0 bases and J by 4 bases, with 8 bases left in between. The CDR3 DNA sequence: TGTGCCAGCAGCTTGGGGCACGGGAATCAGCCCCAGCATTTT. Its protein product is CASSLGHGNQPQHF.